Following are 8 T cell receptor beta chains from one sample sequenced in a study of T cells in Graves' hyperthyroidism and ophthalmopathy. Amplification targeted TCR beta CDR3 regions from RNA transcripts. When the TCR CDR3 underwent first-round RT-PCR, the HTBI primer set was used. Via MiXCR, TCRdb re-called the multiplex PCR reads, giving one row per CDR3 protein. The sample consists of 300,000 to 500,000 distinct CDR3 sequences, 15% of them appearing once. The sequenced material came from blood. Source of these receptors: a woman in her 30s with Graves' hyperthyroidism.

The chain links TRBV7-9 to TRBJ2-7; D tentatively fits TRBD1 or TRBD2 (5 bases each). The CDR3 runs to 14 residues. Trimming removed 4 bases from V and 2 bases from J, with 12 bases in between. The germline gives CDR1 SEHNR, CDR2 FQNEAQ (reference sequence). CDR3 nucleotides: TGTGCCAGCAGCTCCCGGGACGGTGCCTACGAGCAGTACTTC. It specifies CASSSRDGAYEQYF.

J is TRBJ2-3 and V is TRBV19, with TRBD1 identical over 9 bases. V lost 10 bases to trimming and J lost 0 bases; unmatched junction nucleotides: 8. Looked up from germline, CDR1 is LNHDA and CDR2 is SQIVND (reference sequence). CDR3 length equals 15 residues. The CDR3: CANPKQGASTDTQYF. The CDR3 region has the DNA TGTGCCAATCCGAAACAGGGGGCTAGCACAGATACGCAGTATTTT.

This clonotype was observed at least ten times. CDR3 nucleotide sequence: TGTGCCAGCAGCAAGACAGGGGATTTTTCACCCCTCCACTTT. It yields the protein CASSKTGDFSPLHF. The chain carries TRBV28 and TRBJ1-6; 8 bases are shared with TRBD1. In germline, CDR1 is MDHEN, CDR2 SYDVKM. The CDR3 extends over 14 amino acids. V was clipped by 6 bases and J by 9 bases; unmatched bases: 7.

This clonotype was detected ten times or more. V is TRBV18 and J is TRBJ2-5; D is ambiguous. Germline values: CDR1 KGHSH, CDR2 LQKENI. V gave up 3 bases and J gave up 3 bases, with 8 bases separating them. The CDR3 totals 13 residues. The CDR3 spells CASSPNPKETQYF. The CDR3 nucleotides are TGTGCCAGCTCACCTAACCCGAAAGAGACCCAGTACTTC.

This clonotype was counted only a few times. The V and J genes are TRBV20-1 and TRBJ2-7; TRBD2 agrees at 8 bases. From germline, CDR1 is DFQATT and CDR2 SNEGSKA (reference sequence). The V and J ends lost 2 bases and 5 bases, in that order; junction bases with no gene match: 8. The CDR3 runs to 14 residues. For the CDR3, the DNA is TGCAGTGCTAGAAAAGCGGGAGTCAGGGACGAGCAGTACTTC. This gives the protein CSARKAGVRDEQYF.

This clonotype appeared many times. The chain uses TRBV11-2 and TRBJ2-7; 8 nucleotides match TRBD2. CDR3 length equals 14 residues. CDR1 is SGHAT, CDR2 FQNNGV, per germline. V shed 1 base and J 3 bases; nucleotides not matched to a gene: 2. For the CDR3, the DNA is TGTGCCAGCAGCTTAGGACTAGCGAACTACGAGCAGTACTTC. Translation gives CASSLGLANYEQYF. The variable domain in full, completed from reference TRBV11-2 and TRBJ2-7, reads EAGVAQSPRYKIIEKRQSVAFWCNPISGHATLYWYQQILGQGPKLLIQFQNNGVVDDSQLPKDRFSAERLKGVDSTLKIQPAKLEDSAVYLCASSLGLANYEQYFGPGTRLTVT.

The chain carries TRBV24-1 and TRBJ2-7, with D maybe TRBD2 (6 bases). Deletions cut 3 bases from V and 2 bases from J, with 16 bases between. Germline-derived CDR1 and CDR2 are KGHDR and SFDVKD. This CDR3 comprises 16 residues. The DNA for the CDR3 is TGTGCCACCAGTGATAGAACCGGGACTGGGGCCTACGAGCAGTACTTC. Its translation: CATSDRTGTGAYEQYF.

The V gene is TRBV6-1, the J gene TRBJ2-7; D is unresolved. The CDR3 is 16 amino acids. Trimming took off 5 bases at V and 0 bases at J, with 17 bases between the two ends. Germline V lookup: CDR1 MNHNS, CDR2 SASEGT. CDR3 residues: CASSYFDAKSSYEQYF. The CDR3 region has the DNA TGTGCCAGCAGTTATTTTGACGCAAAAAGCTCCTACGAGCAGTACTTC.